Listed here are 9 T cell receptor beta chains from one sample, sequenced in a study of persistence of HIV-infected CD4 T cells. Overlapping HIV-1 Gag 15-mer peptides at 0.95 to 1 ug per peptide per mL were used. Responding CD4+ T cells were sorted by upregulation of both CD40 ligand and CD69. These receptors are not linked to any known antigen. Sequencing used immunoSEQ version 4 in survey mode. Here immunoSEQ multiplex PCR was the method, and the copy in TCRdb shows in-frame clones only, minus some. Of about 27,000 clones in the sample, 74% were seen once. The sequencing used CD4+ T cells sorted from PBMCs after roughly 17-hour stimulation, collected from a patient who received antiretroviral therapy. Receptors were obtained from an adult man with HIV who was CMV-seropositive.

The rearrangement joins TRBV5-5 to TRBJ1-1; the D is unclear. Germline V CDR1 and CDR2: SGHKS, YYEKEE (reference sequence). This CDR3 is built from 13 residues. V was pared by 6 bases and J by 1 base, with 10 bases between. The CDR3 loop reads CASTQLRNTEAFF. As DNA, the CDR3 is TGTGCCAGCACCCAGTTAAGGAACACTGAAGCTTTCTTT. The full variable domain, with the rest looked up from reference TRBV5-5 and TRBJ1-1, is DAGVTQSPTHLIKTRGQQVTLRCSPISGHKSVSWYQQVLGQGPQFIFQYYEKEERGRGNFPDRFSARQFPNYSSELNVNALLLGDSALYLCASTQLRNTEAFFGQGTRLTVV.

This rearrangement joins TRBV6-5 to TRBJ1-1; 8 nucleotides line up with TRBD1. Germline V gives CDR1 MNHEY, CDR2 SVGAGI. The CDR3 loop spans 15 amino acids. Unmatched junction bases numbered 9, after V lost 5 bases and J lost 4 bases. This CDR3 is CASSKTQGGPTEAFF. The CDR3 nucleotides are TGTGCCAGCAGTAAGACACAGGGGGGGCCCACTGAAGCTTTCTTT.

The chain couples TRBV4-2 to TRBJ2-3, with 7 bases aligning to TRBD2. Trimming cost V 1 base and J 4 bases; bases outside gene matches: 5. The CDR3 runs 15 residues. The germline gives CDR1 LGHNA, CDR2 YNFKEQ. The CDR3 region is CASSQAVAGADTQYF. The CDR3 bases are TGTGCCAGCAGCCAAGCCGTAGCGGGTGCAGATACGCAGTATTTT.

The chain links TRBV7-2 to TRBJ1-4; 9 positions agree with TRBD1. After removal of 1 base from V and 4 bases from J, the junction contained 1 base not matched to a gene. Germline-derived CDR1 and CDR2 are SGHTA and FQGNSA. The CDR3 is made up of 15 amino acids. CDR3 DNA: TGTGCCAGCAGCTTAGGGGACAGGGATAATGAAAAACTGTTTTTT. Amino acids: CASSLGDRDNEKLFF.

The table lists this clone with a few counts. V gene TRBV27 combines with J gene TRBJ1-5, with TRBD1 as a possible D gene (5 bases). V lost 5 bases, J lost 5 bases, and 7 bases lay in between. Germline V gives CDR1 MNHEY, CDR2 SMNVEV (reference sequence). The CDR3 is 12 amino acids. The CDR3 reads CASSRGDQPQHF. CDR3 sequence (DNA): TGTGCCAGCAGTAGAGGGGATCAGCCCCAGCATTTT.

The chain links TRBV7-9 to TRBJ1-1, with 7 bases that match TRBD1. There are 13 residues in the CDR3. V lost 4 bases to trimming and J lost 3 bases; unmatched junction nucleotides: 2. Germline values: CDR1 SEHNR, CDR2 FQNEAQ (reference sequence). In DNA form, the CDR3 reads TGTGCCAGCAGCTCTCAGGGGGACACTGAAGCTTTCTTT. As protein: CASSSQGDTEAFF.

The chain couples TRBV15 to TRBJ2-7; no definite D call. Germline lookup yields CDR1 LNHNV and CDR2 YYDKDF (reference sequence). V was clipped by 0 bases and J by 5 bases, with 8 bases between them. The CDR3 has 13 residues. CDR3 sequence: CATSRDLGDEQYF. The CDR3 region has the DNA TGTGCCACCAGCAGAGATTTGGGTGACGAGCAGTACTTC.

This clone came up a few times. The CDR3 DNA reads as TGTGCCAGTAGCTTCCAGGGAAGCACTGAAGCTTTCTTT. Residues: CASSFQGSTEAFF. The chain joins TRBV19 to TRBJ1-1; TRBD1 might be the D (5 bases). The CDR3 consists of 13 residues. The germline V and J ends were trimmed by 6 bases and 4 bases, with 12 bases remaining between them. The germline V gene has CDR1 LNHDA and CDR2 SQIVND (reference sequence).

The V gene is TRBV3-1 (or the pseudogene TRBV3-2), the J gene TRBJ2-4; 8 bases agree with TRBD2. After removal of 1 base from V and 5 bases from J, the junction contained 7 bases not matched to a gene. Germline CDR1 LGHDT, CDR2 YNNKEL (reference sequence). This CDR3 spans 16 amino acids. This CDR3 reads CASSQGGPGLENIQYF. CDR3 bases: TGTGCCAGCAGCCAAGGCGGCCCGGGACTAGAAAACATTCAGTACTTC.